The T cell receptor (beta chain) under discussion was sequenced for a study of blood T cells in healthy people across ages. This clonotype appeared a few times. Looked up from germline, CDR1 is WSHSY and CDR2 is SAAADI. The CDR3 totals 12 residues. Trimming removed 7 bases at V and 7 bases at J, with 11 bases between. A second roughly 6 to 11 cycle PCR used barcoded and J-beta primers. One entry per CDR3 protein, called by TCRdb with MiXCR from the 5' RACE reads. The repertoire has some 1.5 million distinct CDR3 sequences, approximately 28% of them found once; the top ten carry about 8%. Isolation per sample recovered at least 7 million PBMCs.

The clonotype was recovered from a young woman in good health. V is TRBV10-2 and J is TRBJ2-1; D is undetermined. Sequencing input: blood. The CDR3 loop is CASTRTENEQFF. The CDR3 DNA follows: TGCGCCAGCACCCGAACGGAGAATGAGCAGTTCTTC.